The 13 T cell receptor beta chains in this list originate from one sample, sequenced in a study of metastatic and nonmetastatic thyroid tumors (dated by TCRdb to the early 2020s). Library generation was performed with PCR. TCRdb lists the instrument as Illumina HiSeq 4000. The public reads were reprocessed in TCRdb via fastp at Q25 and MiXCR, keeping in-frame beta chains. Across this sample there are more than 90,000 clones, with 10% to 15% seen only once. Approximately 10% of the sample goes to the ten largest clones. No patient had received any treatment before thyroid surgery. The sample comprised blood. All receptors derive from a female donor with papillary thyroid cancer or a benign thyroid nodule (not recorded which). Some clones in this sample may be carry-over from other donors' samples.

As regards this clone: This may come from a read error, since a much larger clone is one base off. This rearrangement joins TRBV28 to TRBJ2-6; D is undetermined. This CDR3 has 17 residues. The V gene's germline CDR1 is MDHEN and CDR2 SYDVKM. The CDR3 here is CASSLPQFSSGSNVLTF. In DNA, the CDR3 is TGTGCCAGCAGTTTACCTCAATTTAGCTCTGGGTCCAACGTCCTGACTTTC.

This sequence joins TRBV19 and TRBJ2-7; D may be TRBD1 (6 bases). The CDR3 loop spans 17 amino acids. Germline V CDR1 and CDR2: LNHDA, SQIVND (reference sequence). V was clipped by 3 bases and J by 4 bases, with 22 bases between them. CDR3 protein: CASSMRGQSFSIYEQYF. DNA of the CDR3: TGTGCCAGTAGTATGCGAGGACAGAGTTTCAGCATATACGAGCAGTACTTC.

This clone was seen at least ten times. The chain employs TRBV27 and TRBJ1-1; D may be TRBD1 (6 bases). Germline V CDR1 and CDR2: MNHEY, SMNVEV (reference sequence). This CDR3 is built from 14 residues. V lost 7 bases, J lost 8 bases, and 20 bases lay in between. Written as DNA, the CDR3 is TGTGCCAGCAAACCCGGGACAACGTCGTGGGAAGCTTTCTTT. It translates to CASKPGTTSWEAFF.

The rearrangement uses TRBV11-2 and TRBJ2-7; 7 bases match TRBD2. The CDR3 sequence is 14 residues long. Germline CDR1 and CDR2: SGHAT and FQNNGV. V was pared by 2 bases and J by 6 bases, with 7 bases of the junction left unmatched. CDR3 nucleotides: TGTGCCAGCAGCTTATTGTCCAGGGAGGGCGAGCAGTACTTC. Residues: CASSLLSREGEQYF.

This clone appeared a single time. V gene TRBV20-1 combines with J gene TRBJ2-5; 9 bases align to TRBD2. The CDR3 extends over 12 amino acids. J was trimmed by 8 bases and V by 5 bases; bases with no gene match: 6. Germline V gene sequence: CDR1 DFQATT, CDR2 SNEGSKA (reference sequence). The CDR3 coding sequence is TGCAGTGCTCGGACTAGCGTGGGTACCCAGTACTTC. This sequence encodes CSARTSVGTQYF.

At least ten counts were recorded for this clone. J is TRBJ2-4 and V is TRBV20-1; the match to TRBD1 covers 8 bases. From germline, CDR1 is DFQATT and CDR2 SNEGSKA (reference sequence). This CDR3 region has 18 residues. V dropped 0 bases and J dropped 2; count of bases not matched to a gene: 12. Here the CDR3 reads CSARDVTGTGITKNIQYF. The CDR3 bases are TGCAGTGCTAGAGACGTAACCGGGACAGGTATTACCAAAAACATTCAGTACTTC.

This clone has at least ten counts. In nucleotides, the CDR3 is TGTGCCACCGGACTGACCTCGGATACGCAGTATTTT. Protein: CATGLTSDTQYF. J is TRBJ2-3 and V is TRBV2; possibly TRBD2 for D (5 bases). Per the germline V gene, CDR1 is SNHLY and CDR2 is FYNNEI. The CDR3 is 12 amino acids. V lost 10 bases and J 6 bases, leaving 14 bases between the germline ends.

This clone showed up many times. This chain connects TRBV7-9 to TRBJ1-4; D not certain. Germline V gene lookup returns CDR1 SEHNR and CDR2 FQNEAQ (reference sequence). V gave up 2 bases and J gave up 7 bases, with 14 bases separating them. This CDR3 region has 15 residues. The CDR3 is CASSLPALKGEKLFF. The CDR3 DNA reads as TGTGCCAGCAGCTTACCAGCTCTCAAGGGTGAAAAACTGTTTTTT.

This clone has a count of ten or more. In nucleotides, the CDR3 is TGTGCCAGCAGTGACACCACAGGGGCCAGAGTGAGGTACACTGAAGCTTTCTTT. Protein: CASSDTTGARVRYTEAFF. J is TRBJ1-1 and V is TRBV6-1; TRBD1 agrees at 7 bases. Losses at the gene ends were 3 bases for V and 3 bases for J; bases not matched to a gene: 16. Germline values: CDR1 MNHNS, CDR2 SASEGT. This CDR3 spans 18 amino acids.

The J gene is TRBJ1-2, the V gene TRBV9; 8 bases are shared with TRBD1. CDR1 and CDR2 (germline): SGDLS, YYNGEE. This CDR3 region has 14 residues. Trimming at V came to 4 bases and at J to 5 bases, leaving 7 bases not matched to a gene. CDR3 sequence: CASSPDRDVYGYTF. DNA for the CDR3: TGTGCCAGCAGCCCGGACAGGGATGTATATGGCTACACCTTC.

In its sample, this clone was seen a few times. J is TRBJ1-3 and V is TRBV28; TRBD1 is a possible D gene (5 bases). The V gene's germline CDR1 is MDHEN and CDR2 SYDVKM. The CDR3 is made up of 15 amino acids. V lost 8 bases, J lost 4 bases, and 18 bases lay in between. CDR3 nucleotides: TGTGCCAGCCGTACCGGGGGACCAAAAGGAAACACCATATATTTT. Its translation: CASRTGGPKGNTIYF.

This clone was detected only a few times. CDR3 residues: CATGTGLAYEQYF. Written as DNA, the CDR3 is TGTGCCACCGGGACAGGGCTGGCCTACGAGCAGTACTTC. This rearrangement joins TRBV15 to TRBJ2-7, with 9 bases that match TRBD1. The V gene end was trimmed by 8 bases and the J gene end by 2 bases; junction bases not matched to a gene: 4. Germline loops: CDR1 LNHNV, CDR2 YYDKDF (reference sequence). The CDR3 loop spans 13 amino acids.

This clone has a count of ten or more. The V gene is TRBV6-5, the J gene TRBJ2-1; no definite D call. This CDR3 region has 14 residues. V dropped 0 bases and J dropped 4 bases, with 7 bases sitting between them. From germline, CDR1 is MNHEY and CDR2 SVGAGI. This CDR3 is CASSYSSQYNEQFF. CDR3 nucleotides: TGTGCCAGCAGTTACTCGAGTCAGTACAATGAGCAGTTCTTC.